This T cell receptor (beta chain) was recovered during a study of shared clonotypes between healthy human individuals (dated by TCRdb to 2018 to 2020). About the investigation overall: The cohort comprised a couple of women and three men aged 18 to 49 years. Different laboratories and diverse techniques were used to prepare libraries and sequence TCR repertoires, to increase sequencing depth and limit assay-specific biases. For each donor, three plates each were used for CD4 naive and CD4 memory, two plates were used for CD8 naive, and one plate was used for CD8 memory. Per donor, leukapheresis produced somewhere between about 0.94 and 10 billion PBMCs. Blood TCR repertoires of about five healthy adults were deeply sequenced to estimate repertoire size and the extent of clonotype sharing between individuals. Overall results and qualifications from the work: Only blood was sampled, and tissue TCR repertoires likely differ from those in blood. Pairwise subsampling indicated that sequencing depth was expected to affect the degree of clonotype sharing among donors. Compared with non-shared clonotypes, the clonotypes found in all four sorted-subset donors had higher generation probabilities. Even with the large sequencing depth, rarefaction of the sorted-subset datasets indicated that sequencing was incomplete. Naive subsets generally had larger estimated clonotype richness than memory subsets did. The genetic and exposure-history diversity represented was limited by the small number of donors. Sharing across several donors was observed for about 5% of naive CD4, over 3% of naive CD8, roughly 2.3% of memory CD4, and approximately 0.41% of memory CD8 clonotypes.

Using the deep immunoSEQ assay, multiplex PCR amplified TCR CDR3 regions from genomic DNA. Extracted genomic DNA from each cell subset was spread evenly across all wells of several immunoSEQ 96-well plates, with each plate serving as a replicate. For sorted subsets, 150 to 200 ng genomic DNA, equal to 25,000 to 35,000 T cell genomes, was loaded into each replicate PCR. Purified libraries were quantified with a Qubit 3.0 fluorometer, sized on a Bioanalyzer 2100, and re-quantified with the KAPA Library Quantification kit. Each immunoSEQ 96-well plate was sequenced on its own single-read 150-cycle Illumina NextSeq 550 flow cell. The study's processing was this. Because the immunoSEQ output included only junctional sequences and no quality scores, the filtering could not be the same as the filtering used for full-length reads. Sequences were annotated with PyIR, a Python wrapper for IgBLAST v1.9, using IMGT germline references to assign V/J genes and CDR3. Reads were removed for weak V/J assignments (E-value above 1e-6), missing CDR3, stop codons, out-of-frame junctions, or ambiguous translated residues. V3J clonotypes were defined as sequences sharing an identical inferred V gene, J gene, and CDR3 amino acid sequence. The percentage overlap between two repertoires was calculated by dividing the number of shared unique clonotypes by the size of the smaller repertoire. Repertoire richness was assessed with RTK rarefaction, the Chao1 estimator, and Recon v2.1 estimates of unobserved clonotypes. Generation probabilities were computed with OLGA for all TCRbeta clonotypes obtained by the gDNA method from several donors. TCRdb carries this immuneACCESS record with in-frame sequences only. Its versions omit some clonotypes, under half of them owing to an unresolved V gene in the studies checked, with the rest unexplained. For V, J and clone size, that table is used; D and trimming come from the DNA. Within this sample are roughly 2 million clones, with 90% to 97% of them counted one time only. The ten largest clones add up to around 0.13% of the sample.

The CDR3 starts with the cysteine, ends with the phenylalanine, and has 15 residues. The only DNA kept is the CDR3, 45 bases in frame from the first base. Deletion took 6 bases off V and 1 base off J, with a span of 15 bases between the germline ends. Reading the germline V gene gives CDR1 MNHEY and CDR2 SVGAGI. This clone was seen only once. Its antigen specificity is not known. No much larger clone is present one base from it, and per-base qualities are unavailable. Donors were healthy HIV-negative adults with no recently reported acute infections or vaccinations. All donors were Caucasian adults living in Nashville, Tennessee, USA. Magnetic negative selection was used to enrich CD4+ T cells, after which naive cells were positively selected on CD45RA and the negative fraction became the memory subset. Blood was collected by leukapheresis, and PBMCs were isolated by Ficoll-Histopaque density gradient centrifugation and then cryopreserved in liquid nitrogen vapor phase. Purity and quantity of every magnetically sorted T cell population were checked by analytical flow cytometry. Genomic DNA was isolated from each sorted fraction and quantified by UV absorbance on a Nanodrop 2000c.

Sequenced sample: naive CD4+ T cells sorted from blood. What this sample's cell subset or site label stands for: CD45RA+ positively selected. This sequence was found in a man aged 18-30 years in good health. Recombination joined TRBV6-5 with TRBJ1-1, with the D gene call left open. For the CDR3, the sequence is CASRRKTAKNTEAFF. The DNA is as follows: TGTGCCAGCAGACGTAAGACCGCTAAGAACACTGAAGCTTTCTTT.